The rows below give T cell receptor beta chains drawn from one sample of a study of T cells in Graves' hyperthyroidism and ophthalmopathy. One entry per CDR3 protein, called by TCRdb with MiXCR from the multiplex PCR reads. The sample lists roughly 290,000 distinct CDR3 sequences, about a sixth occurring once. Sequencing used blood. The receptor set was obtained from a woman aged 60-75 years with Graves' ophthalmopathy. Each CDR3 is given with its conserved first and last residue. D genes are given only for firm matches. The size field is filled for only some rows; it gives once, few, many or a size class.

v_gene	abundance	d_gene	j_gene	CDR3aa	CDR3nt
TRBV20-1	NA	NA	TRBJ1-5	CSATPAGVQHF	TGCAGTGCTACCCCAGCGGGGGTCCAGCATTTT
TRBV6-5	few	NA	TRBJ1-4	CASSYPPQEDEKLFF	TGTGCCAGCAGTTACCCCCCTCAGGAAGATGAAAAACTGTTTTTT
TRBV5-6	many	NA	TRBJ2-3	CASRKYVGLSTDTQYF	TGTGCCAGCAGAAAGTATGTGGGGTTAAGCACAGATACGCAGTATTTT
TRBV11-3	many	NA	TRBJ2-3	CASSRDADTQYF	TGTGCCAGCAGCCGGGATGCAGATACGCAGTATTTT
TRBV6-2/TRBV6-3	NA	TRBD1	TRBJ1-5	CASSIRPPDRAGQPQHF	TGTGCCAGCAGTATTAGACCCCCAGACAGGGCAGGTCAGCCCCAGCATTTT
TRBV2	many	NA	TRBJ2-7	CASSGVGEQYF	TGTGCCAGCAGTGGGGTTGGCGAGCAGTACTTC
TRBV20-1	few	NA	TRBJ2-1	CSAPPPGNNEQFF	TGCAGTGCGCCCCCTCCGGGGAACAATGAGCAGTTCTTC
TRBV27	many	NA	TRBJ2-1	CASSLMPQGPYNEQFF	TGTGCCAGCAGCCTAATGCCTCAGGGACCCTACAATGAGCAGTTCTTC
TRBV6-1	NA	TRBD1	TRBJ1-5	CASSLPGQVVPQHF	TGTGCCAGCAGCCTACCGGGACAGGTCGTGCCCCAGCATTTT
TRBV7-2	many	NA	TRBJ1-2	CASSFARNYGYTF	TGTGCCAGCAGCTTCGCCAGAAACTATGGCTACACCTTC
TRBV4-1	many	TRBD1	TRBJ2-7	CASSQVGDRSHEQYF	TGCGCCAGCAGCCAAGTCGGGGACAGAAGCCACGAGCAGTACTTC
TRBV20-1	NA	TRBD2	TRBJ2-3	CSARDLREASGGLDTQYF	TGCAGTGCTAGAGATCTTCGAGAGGCTAGCGGGGGGTTAGATACGCAGTATTTT
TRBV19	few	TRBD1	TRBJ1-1	CASLDRGQGNTEAFF	TGTGCCAGCCTGGACAGGGGACAGGGGAACACTGAAGCTTTCTTT
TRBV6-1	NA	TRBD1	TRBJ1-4	CASDKGQGGEKLFF	TGTGCCAGCGACAAGGGACAGGGTGGTGAAAAACTGTTTTTT
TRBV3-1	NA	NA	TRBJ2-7	CASSRGNRTYEQYF	TGTGCCAGCAGCAGGGGGAACCGTACCTACGAGCAGTACTTC
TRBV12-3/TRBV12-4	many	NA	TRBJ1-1	CASSLAQGNTEAFF	TGTGCCAGCAGTTTAGCACAGGGGAACACTGAAGCTTTCTTT
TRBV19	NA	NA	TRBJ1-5	CASSIDNDQPQHF	TGTGCCAGTAGTATAGATAACGATCAGCCCCAGCATTTT
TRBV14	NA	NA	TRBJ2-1	CASSHLRESFGYEQFF	TGTGCCAGCAGCCATCTCAGGGAGAGTTTCGGCTACGAACAGTTCTTC
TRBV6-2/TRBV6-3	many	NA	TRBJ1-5	CASSYSYSWRADQPQHF	TGTGCCAGCAGTTACTCCTATTCCTGGCGGGCTGATCAGCCCCAGCATTTT
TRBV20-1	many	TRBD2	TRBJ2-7	CSAILAGGPYEQYF	TGCAGTGCTATTCTAGCGGGAGGGCCGTACGAGCAGTACTTC
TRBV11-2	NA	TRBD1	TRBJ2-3	CASSLGQGVTDTQYF	TGTGCCAGCAGCTTAGGACAGGGGGTAACAGATACGCAGTATTTT
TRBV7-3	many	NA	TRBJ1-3	CASSLNPASGNTIYF	TGTGCCAGCAGCTTAAACCCAGCCTCTGGAAACACCATATATTTT
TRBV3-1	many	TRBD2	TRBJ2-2	CASSQAGGTGELFF	TGTGCCAGCAGCCAGGCGGGGGGGACCGGGGAGCTGTTTTTT
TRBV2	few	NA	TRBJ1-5	CASSDRELSNQPQHF	TGTGCCAGCAGTGACAGGGAGCTTAGCAATCAGCCCCAGCATTTT
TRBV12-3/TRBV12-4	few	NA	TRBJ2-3	CASSFLGNTDTQYF	TGTGCCAGCAGTTTTTTGGGCAACACAGATACGCAGTATTTT
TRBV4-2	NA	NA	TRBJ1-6	CASSRGVISDSPLHF	TGTGCCAGCAGCCGCGGTGTAATCTCCGATTCACCCCTCCACTTT
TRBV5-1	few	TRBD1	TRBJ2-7	CASSSDRVNHEQYF	TGCGCCAGCAGTTCGGACAGGGTCAACCACGAGCAGTACTTC
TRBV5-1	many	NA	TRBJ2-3	CASSLYETTQYF	TGCGCCAGCAGCTTGTACGAGACAACGCAGTATTTT
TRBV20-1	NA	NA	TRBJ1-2	CSARDVQGAYGYTF	TGCAGTGCTAGAGATGTCCAGGGAGCTTATGGCTACACCTTC
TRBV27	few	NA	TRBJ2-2	CASSKEYLNTGELFF	TGTGCCAGCAGCAAAGAGTATTTGAACACCGGGGAGCTGTTTTTT
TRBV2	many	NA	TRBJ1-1	CASNFHTEAFF	TGTGCCAGCAACTTCCACACTGAAGCTTTCTTT
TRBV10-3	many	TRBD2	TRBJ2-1	CAISRLAGTNNEQFF	TGTGCCATCAGTCGACTAGCGGGGACGAACAATGAGCAGTTCTTC
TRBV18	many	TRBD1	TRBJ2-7	CASSNRGMTYEQYF	TGTGCCAGCTCAAACAGGGGAATGACGTACGAGCAGTACTTC
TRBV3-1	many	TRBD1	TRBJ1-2	CASSVGQGGGYTF	TGTGCCAGCAGCGTGGGACAGGGCGGAGGCTACACCTTC